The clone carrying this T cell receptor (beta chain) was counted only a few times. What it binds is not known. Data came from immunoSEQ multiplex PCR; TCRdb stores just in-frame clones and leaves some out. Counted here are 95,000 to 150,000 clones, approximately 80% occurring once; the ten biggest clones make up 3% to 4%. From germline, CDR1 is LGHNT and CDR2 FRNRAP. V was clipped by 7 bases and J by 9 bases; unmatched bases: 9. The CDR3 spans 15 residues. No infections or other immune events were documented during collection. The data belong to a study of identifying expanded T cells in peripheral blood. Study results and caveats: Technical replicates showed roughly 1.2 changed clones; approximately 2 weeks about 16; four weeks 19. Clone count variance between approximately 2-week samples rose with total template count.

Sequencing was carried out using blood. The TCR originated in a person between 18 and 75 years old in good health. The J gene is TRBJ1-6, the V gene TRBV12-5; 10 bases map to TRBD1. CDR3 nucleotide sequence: TGTGCTAGTGCCTCGACAGGGGGCGGTTTTTCACCCCTCCACTTT. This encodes CASASTGGGFSPLHF.